A single sample is the source of the 17 T cell receptor beta chains below, sequenced in a study of T cell responses to AZD1222 COVID-19 vaccine. TCRdb's table, derived via immunoSEQ multiplex PCR, lists solely in-frame clones and lacks some. The data show around 120,000 clones, roughly 89% seen once. This sample comprised peripheral blood, obtained on day 0 of MenACWY control vaccination. Receptors originate from an adult in good health.

The chain couples TRBV6-5 to TRBJ2-7; TRBD1 aligns across 12 bases. The CDR3 consists of 13 residues. From germline, CDR1 is MNHEY and CDR2 SVGAGI. With 4 bases clipped from V and 5 bases from J, the junction kept 0 bases outside the gene matches. The CDR3 sequence: CASSWDRGHEQYF. In DNA form, the CDR3 reads TGTGCCAGCAGTTGGGACAGGGGGCACGAGCAGTACTTC.

The V call is TRBV27, the J call TRBJ1-2; no reliable D call. The V end was cut by 3 bases, the J end by 2 bases, with 10 bases between. This CDR3 contains 14 residues. Per the germline V gene, CDR1 is MNHEY and CDR2 is SMNVEV (reference sequence). CDR3 nucleotides: TGTGCCAGCAGTTTTGGTGCAGGAAACTATGGCTACACCTTC. It is translated as CASSFGAGNYGYTF.

Note on this clone: The same CDR3 is also encoded by other DNA sequences in this sample. V gene TRBV24-1 combines with J gene TRBJ2-3; D call uncertain. This CDR3 contains 13 residues. Trimming took 9 bases from V and 0 from J, leaving 9 bases between them. The germline V gene has CDR1 KGHDR and CDR2 SFDVKD. CDR3 in amino acids: CATSSGSTDTQYF. The CDR3 DNA sequence: TGTGCCACCTCATCGGGTAGCACAGATACGCAGTATTTT.

V gene TRBV6-5 combines with J gene TRBJ2-7, with TRBD1 matching over 9 bases. With V trimmed by 6 bases and J by 3 bases, 6 bases remained unmatched. The CDR3 is 14 amino acids. CDR1 and CDR2 (germline): MNHEY, SVGAGI. CDR3: CASRRGQGVYEQYF. CDR3 sequence (DNA): TGTGCCAGCAGGAGGGGACAGGGAGTCTACGAGCAGTACTTC.

The chain employs TRBV5-6 and TRBJ1-1; perhaps TRBD1 as D (6 bases). This CDR3 is 19 amino acids long. The germline gives CDR1 SGHDT, CDR2 YYEEEE. The V gene lost 3 bases and the J gene lost 1 base, with 25 bases spanning the gap. The CDR3 loop reads CASSSLTLGEGVRNTEAFF. CDR3 sequence (DNA): TGTGCCAGCAGCTCGCTCACCCTAGGGGAGGGGGTTAGGAACACTGAAGCTTTCTTT.

The chain uses TRBV9 and TRBJ2-7; no firm D call. The V end lost 3 bases, the J end lost 5 bases, and 15 bases lay between the germline ends. The length of the CDR3 is 14 residues. Germline lookup yields CDR1 SGDLS and CDR2 YYNGEE. The DNA for the CDR3 is TGTGCCAGCAGCGACACCCTTTCGGACCACGAGCAGTACTTC. Its protein product is CASSDTLSDHEQYF.

The genes are TRBV4-3 and TRBJ2-1; 9 bases line up with TRBD2. V trimming: 1 base; J trimming: 4 bases; junction bases outside the gene matches: 17. Germline V gene sequence: CDR1 LGHNA, CDR2 YSLEER. The CDR3 is 20 residues long. For the CDR3, the DNA is TGCGCCAGCAGCCAAGTCGCTAGCGGGAATAGTTATAACCAATACAATGAGCAGTTCTTC. Translated, it gives CASSQVASGNSYNQYNEQFF.

J is TRBJ2-5 and V is TRBV2; possible D gene TRBD2, 6 bases. The germline gives CDR1 SNHLY, CDR2 FYNNEI. The CDR3 runs to 15 residues. V was cut by 1 base and J by 2 bases, with 11 bases left in between. The chain's CDR3 is CASSEGGGQQETQYF. DNA of the CDR3: TGTGCCAGCAGTGAAGGAGGAGGGCAGCAAGAGACCCAGTACTTC. Full variable domain (remainder filled in from reference TRBV2 and TRBJ2-5): EPEVTQTPSHQVTQMGQEVILRCVPISNHLYFYWYRQILGQKVEFLVSFYNNEISEKSEIFDDQFSVERPDGSNFTLKIRSTKLEDSAMYFCASSEGGGQQETQYFGPGTRLLVL.

This chain uses TRBV28 with TRBJ1-2, with 7 positions matching TRBD1. V was clipped by 6 bases and J by 2 bases; unmatched bases: 3. CDR3 length: 13 residues. Germline lookup yields CDR1 MDHEN and CDR2 SYDVKM. CDR3 sequence: CASRTGNNYGYTF. The CDR3 DNA sequence: TGTGCCAGCAGGACAGGGAACAACTATGGCTACACCTTC.

The chain couples TRBV9 to TRBJ2-7, with D possibly called TRBD1 or TRBD2 (5 bases each). Trimming pared 3 bases from V and 7 bases from J, leaving 20 bases between. There are 15 residues in the CDR3. The germline gives CDR1 SGDLS, CDR2 YYNGEE. CDR3 sequence reads: CASSDRDGYAEEQYF. CDR3 bases: TGTGCCAGCAGCGACCGGGACGGCTACGCTGAAGAGCAGTACTTC.

The V call is TRBV30, the J call TRBJ1-2; D not resolved. Germline V CDR1 and CDR2: GTSNPN, SVGIG (reference sequence). Trimming stripped 2 bases from V and 0 bases from J, with 7 bases between. This CDR3 has 13 amino acids. DNA of the CDR3: TGTGCCTGGAGTTCGCCGCCTAACTATGGCTACACCTTC. As protein: CAWSSPPNYGYTF.

The chain couples TRBV19 to TRBJ1-2, with D possibly matching TRBD1 (6 bases). Germline CDR1 reads LNHDA; CDR2 reads SQIVND (reference sequence). V shed 5 bases and J shed 2 bases, with 9 bases lying between them. CDR3 size: 13 residues. Written as DNA, the CDR3 is TGTGCCAGTAGTGCCACAGGGAACTATGGCTACACCTTC. It is translated as CASSATGNYGYTF.

The count of this clone is one. The rearrangement links TRBV5-5 to TRBJ2-3; 8 positions match TRBD2. The CDR3 totals 16 residues. With 1 base clipped from V and 6 bases from J, the junction kept 10 bases outside the gene matches. Germline values: CDR1 SGHKS, CDR2 YYEKEE (reference sequence). CDR3 coding DNA: TGTGCCAGCAGCTTGAGCGGGAGCATTATGGGGGATACGCAGTATTTT. Translating it yields CASSLSGSIMGDTQYF.

The rearrangement uses TRBV5-1 and TRBJ2-7; 9 positions agree with TRBD1. The CDR3 covers 12 residues. V lost 6 bases to trimming and J lost 5 bases; unmatched junction nucleotides: 3. Germline-derived CDR1 and CDR2 are SGHRS and YFSETQ. As DNA, the CDR3 is TGCGCCAGCACCCGGGACAGGGACGAGCAGTACTTC. This sequence encodes CASTRDRDEQYF.

This clone came up once. The V gene is TRBV13, the J gene TRBJ2-3, with D maybe TRBD1 (6 bases). The CDR3 runs 17 residues. The V and J ends lost 4 bases and 2 bases respectively, with 19 bases between them. Germline V CDR1 and CDR2: PRHDT, FYEKMQ (reference sequence). The CDR3 nucleotides are TGTGCCAGCAGCTACAACCCGACAGGCGGCCACACAGATACGCAGTATTTT. Encoded protein: CASSYNPTGGHTDTQYF.

This chain links TRBV6-1 with TRBJ1-2; D gene ambiguous. The V gene's germline CDR1 is MNHNS and CDR2 SASEGT. This CDR3 region has 14 residues. V lost 3 bases and J 5 bases, leaving 13 bases between the germline ends. DNA of the CDR3: TGTGCCAGCAGTGATGGGCGCCCTTTTTATGGCTACACCTTC. This translates into CASSDGRPFYGYTF.

The chain joins TRBV29-1 to TRBJ1-2, with a tentative D call TRBD1 (5 bases). From germline, CDR1 is SQVTM and CDR2 ANQGSEA. V dropped 7 bases and J dropped 6 bases, with 18 bases sitting between them. This CDR3 is 13 amino acids long. The CDR3 DNA reads as TGCAGCGCAAATAGTCAGGGTTGGAATGGCTACACCTTC. Amino acid sequence: CSANSQGWNGYTF.